This section outlines one T cell receptor beta chain sequence together with its context. Its antigen is unknown. This sample is drawn from a study of Ad26.COV2.S vaccination and SARS-CoV-2 variants. Overall study context: Into the muscle, Ad26.COV2.S was dosed once or twice, 56 days apart. General study points: Overall T cell responses may have been underestimated by the analyses of TCR breadth and depth. Substantial breadth was reportedly displayed by spike-specific CD8+ and CD4+ T cell responses after vaccination.

Treatment here: about 20 received Ad26.COV2.S at low or high dose, single or two shots; 5 received placebo; per-sample allocation not given. Day 63 after the first vaccine or placebo injection was the time point for sampling. The repertoire was sequenced with immunoSEQ multiplex PCR; TCRdb's copy has only in-frame clones and lacks some. The sample yields 400,000 to 500,000 clones, roughly nine tenths seen once. Germline CDR1 is SGHKS and CDR2 is YYEKEE (reference sequence). The germline V and J ends were trimmed by 1 base and 4 bases, with 15 bases remaining between them. CDR3 length equals 15 residues.

This TCR was recovered from a person aged 18 to 59 who received the Ad26.COV2.S COVID-19 vaccine or a placebo. V usage is TRBV5-5 and J usage is TRBJ2-7; TRBD2 is a possible D gene (5 bases). The sequenced sample was peripheral blood, obtained in a trial of Ad26.COV2.S vaccine versus placebo. The CDR3 nucleotides are TGTGCCAGCAGCTTGTCGCCCGGGGTAGGTTACGAGCAGTACGTC. It is translated as CASSLSPGVGYEQYV.